This T cell receptor (beta chain) derives from a study of T cell responses to AZD1222 COVID-19 vaccine. Study-level points and caveats: Nearly half of spike-specific TCRs reportedly go after variant regions that carry no mutations. Elevations in Spike-specific TCR breadth and depth followed administration of two AZD1222 doses. Possibly, clonal diversity was underestimated; donors were largely white British and included more females.

V was clipped by 3 bases and J by 3 bases, with 11 bases between them. The germline gives CDR1 LNHNV, CDR2 YYDKDF (reference sequence). The CDR3 has 14 residues. A remark on this clone: What it binds is not known.

TCRdb's copy holds only in-frame clones and misses some; the assay was immunoSEQ multiplex PCR. Counted here are about 130,000 clones, roughly 88% occurring once; the ten biggest clones make up under 20%. The chain uses TRBV15 and TRBJ1-2, with D possibly being TRBD1 (5 bases). The material sequenced was peripheral blood, taken on day 0 of MenACWY control vaccination. The receptor's source is an adult in good health. CDR3 in amino acids: CATSRAGEYYGYTF. CDR3 DNA: TGTGCCACCAGCAGGGCGGGGGAGTACTATGGCTACACCTTC.